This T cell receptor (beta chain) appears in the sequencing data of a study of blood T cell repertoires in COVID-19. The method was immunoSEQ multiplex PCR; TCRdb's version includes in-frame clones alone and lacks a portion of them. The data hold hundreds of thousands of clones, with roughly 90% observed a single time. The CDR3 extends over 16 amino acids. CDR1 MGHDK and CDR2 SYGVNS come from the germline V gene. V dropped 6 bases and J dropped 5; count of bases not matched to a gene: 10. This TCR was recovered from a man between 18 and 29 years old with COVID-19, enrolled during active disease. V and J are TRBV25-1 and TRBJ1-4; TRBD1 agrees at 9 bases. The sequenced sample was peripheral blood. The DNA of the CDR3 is TGTGCCAGCAGACTCACCGCGGGGACAGGGAATGAAAAACTGTTTTTT. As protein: CASRLTAGTGNEKLFF.